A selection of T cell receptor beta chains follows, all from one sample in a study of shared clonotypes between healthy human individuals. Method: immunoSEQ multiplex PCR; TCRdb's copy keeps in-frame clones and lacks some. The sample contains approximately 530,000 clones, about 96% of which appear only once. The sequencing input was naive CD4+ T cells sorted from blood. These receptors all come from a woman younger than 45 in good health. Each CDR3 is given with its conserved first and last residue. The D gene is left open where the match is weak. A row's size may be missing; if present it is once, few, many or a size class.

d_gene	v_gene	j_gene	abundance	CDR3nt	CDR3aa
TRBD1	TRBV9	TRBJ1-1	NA	TGTGCCAGCAGCGCAGCTCTCGGGCGATCAGGGGGCACTGAAGCTTTCTTT	CASSAALGRSGGTEAFF
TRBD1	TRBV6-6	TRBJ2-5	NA	TGTGCCAGCAGGACAGGGGGTGTCGAAGAGACCCAGTACTTC	CASRTGGVEETQYF
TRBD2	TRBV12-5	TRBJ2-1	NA	TGTGCTAGTGGTTTGCGGGAGGTTAGCTCCTATGAGCAGTTCTTC	CASGLREVSSYEQFF
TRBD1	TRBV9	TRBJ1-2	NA	TGTGCCAGCAGCGTGACCGGGACAGGGACCTATGGCTACACCTTC	CASSVTGTGTYGYTF
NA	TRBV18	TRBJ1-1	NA	TGTGCCAGCTCACCAGAGGTCTTACAGGGCACTGAAGCTTTCTTT	CASSPEVLQGTEAFF
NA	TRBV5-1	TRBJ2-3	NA	TGCGCCAGCAGCCCCCAACTAGCCCTTAGCACAGATACGCAGTATTTT	CASSPQLALSTDTQYF
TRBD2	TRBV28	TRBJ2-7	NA	TGTGCCAGCAGCTCGACTAGCGGGAGAATCTACGAGCAGTACTTC	CASSSTSGRIYEQYF
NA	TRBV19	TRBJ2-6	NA	TGTGCCAGTAGCAATCGTTCCGGGGCCGGGGCCAACGTCCTGACTTTC	CASSNRSGAGANVLTF
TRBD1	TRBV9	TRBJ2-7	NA	TGTGCCAGCAGCGTAGCAACAGGGGCCTACGAGCAGTACTTC	CASSVATGAYEQYF
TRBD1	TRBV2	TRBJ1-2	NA	TGTGCCAGCAGTGCCCAGGGGGACTATGGCTACACCTTC	CASSAQGDYGYTF
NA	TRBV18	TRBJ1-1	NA	TGTGCCAGCTCACCCCCCGGGACGGTGAACACTGAAGCTTTCTTT	CASSPPGTVNTEAFF
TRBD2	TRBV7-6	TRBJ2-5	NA	TGTGCCAGCAGCTTAGCTTCTAGCGGGAACCAAGAGACCCAGTACTTC	CASSLASSGNQETQYF
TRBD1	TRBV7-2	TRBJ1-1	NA	TGTGCCAGCAGCTTAGATCCTGGGGACAGGGGGCACACTGAAGCTTTCTTT	CASSLDPGDRGHTEAFF
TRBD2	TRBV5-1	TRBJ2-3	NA	TGCGCCAGCATGCGACTAGCGGGAGTGGTAGATACGCAGTATTTT	CASMRLAGVVDTQYF
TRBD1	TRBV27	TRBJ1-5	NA	TGTGCCAGCAGTTTCAGGGGGCTTCGCAATCAGCCCCAGCATTTT	CASSFRGLRNQPQHF
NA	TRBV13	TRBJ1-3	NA	TGTGCCAGCAGCTTAATGGGAGTCGACACCATATATTTT	CASSLMGVDTIYF
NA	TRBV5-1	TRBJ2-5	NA	TGCGCCAGCAGCCGGGACTTCGAAGAGACCCAGTACTTC	CASSRDFEETQYF
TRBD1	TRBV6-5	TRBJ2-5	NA	TGTGCCAGCAGTCGGACAGGACGAGCAGAGACCCAGTACTTC	CASSRTGRAETQYF
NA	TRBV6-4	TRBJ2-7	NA	TGTGCCAGCAGTGATCGGGCGGGGTCCTACGAGCAGTACTTC	CASSDRAGSYEQYF
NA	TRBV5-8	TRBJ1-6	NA	TGTGCCAGCAGCTGGGGGGCCTTCAATTCACCCCTCCACTTT	CASSWGAFNSPLHF
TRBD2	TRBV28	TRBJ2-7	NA	TGTGCCAGCAGCTCGGGAGGGGCCCTGTCCTACGAGCAGTACTTC	CASSSGGALSYEQYF
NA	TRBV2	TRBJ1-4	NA	TGTGCCAGCAGTGAAGCGGTAGGGGATGGTGAAAAACTGTTTTTT	CASSEAVGDGEKLFF
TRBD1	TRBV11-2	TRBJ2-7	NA	TGTGCCAGCAGTTCCGACAGGGGCCTTCCCTACGAGCAGTACTTC	CASSSDRGLPYEQYF
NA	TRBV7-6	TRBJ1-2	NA	TGTGCCAGCAGCTTAGGTCCGGGACGGAGCTATGGCTACACCTTC	CASSLGPGRSYGYTF
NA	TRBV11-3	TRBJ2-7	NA	TGTGCCAGCAGCCCGGTGTCGAGCTCCTACGAGCAGTACTTC	CASSPVSSSYEQYF
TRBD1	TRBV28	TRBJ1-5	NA	TGTGCCAGCACCCCGTCCGGGACAGGGGGAAGCAATCAGCCCCAGCATTTT	CASTPSGTGGSNQPQHF
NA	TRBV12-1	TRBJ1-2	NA	TGTGCCAGAAAAAAAACAGGGGGTGGCTACACCTTC	CARKKTGGGYTF
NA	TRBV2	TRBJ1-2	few	TGTGCCAGCAGTGAACCCGATTTGTGGGGCTACACCTTC	CASSEPDLWGYTF
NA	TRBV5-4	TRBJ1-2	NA	TGTGCCAGCAGCCCGAACGTCGGTTTCAACTATGGCTACACCTTC	CASSPNVGFNYGYTF
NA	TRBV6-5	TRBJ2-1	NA	TGTGCCAGCAGCCGAAGGGAGTCGCAAGAGCAGTTCTTC	CASSRRESQEQFF
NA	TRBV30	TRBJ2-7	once	TGTGCCTGGAGTTACCTCACCTACGAGCAGTACTTC	CAWSYLTYEQYF
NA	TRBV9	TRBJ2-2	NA	TGTGCCAGCAGCCCTGATAGCGTTAACGGGGAGCTGTTTTTT	CASSPDSVNGELFF